This is a list of T cell receptor beta chains from one sample in a study of T cell responses to AZD1222 COVID-19 vaccine. Clones were read by immunoSEQ multiplex PCR, and TCRdb kept only the in-frame ones, dropping some. The sample has approximately 150,000 clones, 75% to 90% seen once. The sample here was peripheral blood, taken on day 0 of AZD1222 vaccination. Receptor source: an adult in good health. Each CDR3 is given with its conserved first and last residue. D genes are given only for firm matches. Rows may omit the clone size; those that give it use once, few, many or a size class.

V gene	J gene	clone size	D gene	CDR3 protein	CDR3 DNA
TRBV7-9	TRBJ1-3	once	TRBD1	CASSLGDSRTIYF	TGTGCCAGCAGCTTAGGGGACAGCCGAACCATATATTTT
TRBV18	TRBJ1-5	NA	TRBD1	CASSPTGEGEQPQHF	TGTGCCAGCTCGCCGACAGGGGAAGGAGAACAGCCCCAGCATTTT
TRBV5-4	TRBJ2-7	NA	NA	CASSRMTGAAYEQYF	TGTGCCAGCAGCCGAATGACAGGCGCGGCCTACGAGCAGTACTTC
TRBV5-1	TRBJ2-7	NA	TRBD2	CASSLEGLGPYEQYF	TGCGCCAGCAGCTTGGAGGGACTAGGCCCCTACGAGCAGTACTTC
TRBV5-1	TRBJ2-2	NA	TRBD1	CASSSLTRQGVFAGELFF	TGCGCCAGCAGCTCCTTAACCAGACAGGGGGTATTCGCCGGGGAGCTGTTTTTT
TRBV5-6	TRBJ2-1	NA	NA	CASSLGGHLEQFF	TGTGCCAGCAGCTTGGGTGGGCATCTGGAGCAGTTCTTC
TRBV11-2	TRBJ2-5	NA	NA	CASKRGGIQETQYF	TGTGCCAGCAAACGTGGTGGGATCCAAGAGACCCAGTACTTC
TRBV4-2	TRBJ2-7	NA	NA	CASSQVFSSYEQYF	TGTGCCAGCAGCCAAGTTTTCAGTTCCTACGAGCAGTACTTC
TRBV5-5	TRBJ1-1	NA	TRBD1	CASSFLTGANTEAFF	TGTGCCAGCAGCTTTCTGACAGGGGCGAACACTGAAGCTTTCTTT
TRBV11-2	TRBJ1-2	once	TRBD1	CASSWTGTGSYGYTF	TGTGCCAGCAGCTGGACCGGGACAGGGTCGTATGGCTACACCTTC
TRBV18	TRBJ2-7	NA	NA	CASSTASGFGEQYF	TGTGCCAGCTCCACAGCCTCGGGATTTGGGGAGCAGTACTTC
TRBV19	TRBJ1-2	NA	NA	CASSIGPGVYGYTF	TGTGCCAGTAGTATAGGTCCAGGGGTCTATGGCTACACCTTC
TRBV28	TRBJ1-1	NA	NA	CAIRSRGRAEAFF	TGTGCCATCCGATCACGGGGGCGGGCTGAAGCTTTCTTT
TRBV9	TRBJ2-1	NA	TRBD2	CASSVSGRDRYNEQFF	TGTGCCAGCAGCGTTAGCGGGAGGGACAGGTACAATGAGCAGTTCTTC
TRBV6-5	TRBJ2-1	NA	NA	CAIQDQGVINEQFF	TGTGCCATCCAAGACCAGGGAGTTATCAATGAGCAGTTCTTC
TRBV3-1/TRBV3-2	TRBJ2-4	NA	TRBD2	CASSQEGTTTSGGNIQYF	TGTGCCAGCAGCCAAGAGGGGACGACGACTAGCGGGGGAAACATTCAGTACTTC
TRBV7-9	TRBJ1-2	NA	TRBD1	CASRLGQDLNYGYTF	TGTGCCAGCAGATTAGGACAGGACCTAAACTATGGCTACACCTTC
TRBV6-5	TRBJ2-7	NA	TRBD2	CASSAGTNYEQYF	TGTGCCAGCAGCGCCGGGACTAACTACGAGCAGTACTTC
TRBV5-5	TRBJ2-6	once	NA	CASRSSVGSGANVLTF	TGTGCCAGCAGATCCAGTGTCGGGTCTGGGGCCAACGTCCTGACTTTC
TRBV27	TRBJ2-7	once	NA	CASSLSSGYEQYF	TGTGCCAGCAGTTTATCTTCGGGGTACGAGCAGTACTTC
TRBV28	TRBJ2-7	NA	TRBD1	CASLAGTGGYYEQYF	TGTGCCAGCCTGGCCGGGACAGGGGGCTACTACGAGCAGTACTTC
TRBV6-5	TRBJ2-7	NA	NA	CASLDSLYEQYF	TGTGCCAGCTTGGACAGCCTCTACGAGCAGTACTTC
TRBV11-2	TRBJ1-4	NA	TRBD1	CASSYTWDSANEKLFF	TGTGCCAGCAGCTATACATGGGACAGCGCTAATGAAAAACTGTTTTTT
TRBV7-2	TRBJ1-3	NA	NA	CASSLVSQGNTIYF	TGTGCCAGCAGCTTAGTCTCGCAGGGTAACACCATATATTTT
TRBV10-2	TRBJ1-1	NA	NA	CASSGTTGNTEAFF	TGCGCCAGCAGTGGGACGACAGGAAACACTGAAGCTTTCTTT
TRBV5-6	TRBJ1-4	once	TRBD1	CASSKDRVANEKLFF	TGTGCCAGCAGCAAGGACAGGGTTGCTAATGAAAAACTGTTTTTT
TRBV9	TRBJ1-2	once	NA	CASSVAGGGGGYTF	TGTGCCAGCAGCGTAGCTGGAGGGGGTGGAGGCTACACCTTC
TRBV10-3	TRBJ2-7	NA	NA	CAISESVSISYEQYF	TGTGCCATCAGTGAATCTGTAAGTATCTCCTACGAGCAGTACTTC
TRBV6-6	TRBJ1-2	NA	NA	CASSYVPGDGYTF	TGTGCCAGCAGTTACGTCCCAGGGGATGGCTACACCTTC
TRBV5-1	TRBJ1-2	NA	NA	CASSSGGPNYGYTF	TGCGCCAGCAGCTCGGGGGGCCCCAACTATGGCTACACCTTC